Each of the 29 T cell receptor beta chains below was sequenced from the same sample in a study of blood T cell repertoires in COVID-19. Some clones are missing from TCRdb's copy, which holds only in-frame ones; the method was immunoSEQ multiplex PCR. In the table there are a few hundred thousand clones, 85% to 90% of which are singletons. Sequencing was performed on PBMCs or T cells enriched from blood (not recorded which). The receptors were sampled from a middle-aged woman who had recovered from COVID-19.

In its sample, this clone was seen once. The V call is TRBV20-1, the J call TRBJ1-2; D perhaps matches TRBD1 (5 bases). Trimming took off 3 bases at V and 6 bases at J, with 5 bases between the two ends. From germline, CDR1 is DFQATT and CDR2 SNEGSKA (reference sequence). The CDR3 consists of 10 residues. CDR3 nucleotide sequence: TGCAGTGCTAGGACAGATGGCTACACCTTC. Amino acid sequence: CSARTDGYTF.

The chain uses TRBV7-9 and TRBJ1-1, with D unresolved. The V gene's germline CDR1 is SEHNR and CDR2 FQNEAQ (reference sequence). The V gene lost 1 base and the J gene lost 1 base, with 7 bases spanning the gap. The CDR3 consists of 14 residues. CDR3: CASSLDGKNTEAFF. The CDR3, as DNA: TGTGCCAGCAGCTTAGATGGCAAGAACACTGAAGCTTTCTTT.

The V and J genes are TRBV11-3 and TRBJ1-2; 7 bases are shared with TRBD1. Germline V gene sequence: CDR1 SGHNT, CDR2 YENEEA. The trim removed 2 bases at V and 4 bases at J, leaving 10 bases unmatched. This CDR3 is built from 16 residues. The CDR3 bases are TGTGCCAGCAGCTTACGAGGACAGGAGCCGCTCTATGGCTACACCTTC. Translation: CASSLRGQEPLYGYTF.

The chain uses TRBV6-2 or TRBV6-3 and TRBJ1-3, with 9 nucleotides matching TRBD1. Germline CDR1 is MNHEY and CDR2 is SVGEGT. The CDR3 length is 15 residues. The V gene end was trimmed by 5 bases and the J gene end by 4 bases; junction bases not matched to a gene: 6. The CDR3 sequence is CASSARTGAGNTIYF. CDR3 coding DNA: TGTGCCAGCAGTGCCCGGACAGGGGCCGGAAACACCATATATTTT.

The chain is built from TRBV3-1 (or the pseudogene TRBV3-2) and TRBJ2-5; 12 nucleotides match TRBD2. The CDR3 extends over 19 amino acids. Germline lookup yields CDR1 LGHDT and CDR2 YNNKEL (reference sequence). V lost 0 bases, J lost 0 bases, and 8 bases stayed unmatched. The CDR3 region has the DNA TGTGCCAGCAGCCAAGAAAGCAGGACTAGCGGGGTGTACCAAGAGACCCAGTACTTC. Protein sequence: CASSQESRTSGVYQETQYF.

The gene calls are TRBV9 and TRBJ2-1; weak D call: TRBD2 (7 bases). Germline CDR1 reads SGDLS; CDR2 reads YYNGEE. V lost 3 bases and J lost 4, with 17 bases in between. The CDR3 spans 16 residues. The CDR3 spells CASSALGGGGYNEQFF. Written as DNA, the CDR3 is TGTGCCAGCAGCGCCCTTGGGGGGGGCGGGTACAATGAGCAGTTCTTC.

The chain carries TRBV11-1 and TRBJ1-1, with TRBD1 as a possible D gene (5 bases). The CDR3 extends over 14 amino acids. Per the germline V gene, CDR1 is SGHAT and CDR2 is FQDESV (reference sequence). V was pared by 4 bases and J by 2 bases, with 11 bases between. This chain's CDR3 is CASSYGGVNTEAFF. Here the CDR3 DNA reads TGTGCCAGCAGCTATGGGGGGGTTAACACTGAAGCTTTCTTT.

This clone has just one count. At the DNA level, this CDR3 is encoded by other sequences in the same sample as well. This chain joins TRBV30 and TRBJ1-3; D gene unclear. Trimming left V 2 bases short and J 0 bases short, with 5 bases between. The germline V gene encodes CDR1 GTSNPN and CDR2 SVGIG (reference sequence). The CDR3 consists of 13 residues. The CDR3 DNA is TGTGCCTGGAGTTCCTCCTCTGGAAACACCATATATTTT. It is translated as CAWSSSSGNTIYF.

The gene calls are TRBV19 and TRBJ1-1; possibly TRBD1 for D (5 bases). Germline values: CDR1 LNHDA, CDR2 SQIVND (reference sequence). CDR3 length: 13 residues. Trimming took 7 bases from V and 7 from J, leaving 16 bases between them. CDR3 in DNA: TGTGCCAGTACCCCAGGCGGGAGGGGTGAAGCTTTCTTT. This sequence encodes CASTPGGRGEAFF.

The CDR3 DNA is TGTGCCAGCAGCTTCAGACAGGGCTGGGAAAAACTGTTTTTT. Translated: CASSFRQGWEKLFF. This sequence joins TRBV6-2 or TRBV6-3 and TRBJ1-4; 7 nucleotides agree with TRBD1. CDR3 length: 14 amino acids. The V gene's germline CDR1 is MNHEY and CDR2 SVGEGT. V shed 6 bases and J 8 bases; nucleotides not matched to a gene: 9.

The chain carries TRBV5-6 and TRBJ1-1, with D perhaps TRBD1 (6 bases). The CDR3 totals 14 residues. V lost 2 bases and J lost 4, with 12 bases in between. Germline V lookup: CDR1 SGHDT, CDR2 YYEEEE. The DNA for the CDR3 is TGTGCCAGCAGCTTTCTCAGGGGCCGCACTGAAGCTTTCTTT. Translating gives CASSFLRGRTEAFF.

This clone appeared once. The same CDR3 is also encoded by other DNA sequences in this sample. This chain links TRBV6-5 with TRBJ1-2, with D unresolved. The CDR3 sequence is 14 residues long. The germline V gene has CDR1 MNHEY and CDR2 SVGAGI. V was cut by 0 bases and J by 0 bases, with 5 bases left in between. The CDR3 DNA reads TGTGCCAGCAGTTACTCATCCGCTAACTATGGCTACACCTTC. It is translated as CASSYSSANYGYTF.

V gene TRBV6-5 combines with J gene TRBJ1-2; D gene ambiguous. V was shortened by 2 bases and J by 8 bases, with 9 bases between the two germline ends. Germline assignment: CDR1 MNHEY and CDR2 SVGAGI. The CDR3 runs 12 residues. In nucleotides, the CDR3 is TGTGCCAGCAGTTACACCGGAGTCGGCTACACCTTC. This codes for CASSYTGVGYTF.

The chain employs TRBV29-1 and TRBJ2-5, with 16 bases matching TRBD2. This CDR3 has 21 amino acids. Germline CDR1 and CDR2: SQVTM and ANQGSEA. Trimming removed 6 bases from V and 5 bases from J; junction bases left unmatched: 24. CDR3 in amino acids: CSVNGGCGTGLAGGPSETQYF. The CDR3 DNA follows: TGCAGCGTCAATGGGGGGTGTGGCACGGGACTAGCGGGAGGGCCGTCCGAGACCCAGTACTTC.

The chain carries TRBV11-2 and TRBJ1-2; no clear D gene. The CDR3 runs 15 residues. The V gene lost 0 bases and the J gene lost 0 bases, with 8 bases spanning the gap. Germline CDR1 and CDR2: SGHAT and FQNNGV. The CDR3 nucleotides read TGTGCCAGCAGCTTAGAGAGTGCCGCTAACTATGGCTACACCTTC. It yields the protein CASSLESAANYGYTF.

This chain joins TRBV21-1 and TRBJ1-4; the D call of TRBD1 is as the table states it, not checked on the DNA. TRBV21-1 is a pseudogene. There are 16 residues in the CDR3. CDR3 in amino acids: CASSLPGVATNEKLFF. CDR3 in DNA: TGTGCCAGCAGCCTCCCAGGGGTCGCAACTAATGAAAAACTGTTTTTT.

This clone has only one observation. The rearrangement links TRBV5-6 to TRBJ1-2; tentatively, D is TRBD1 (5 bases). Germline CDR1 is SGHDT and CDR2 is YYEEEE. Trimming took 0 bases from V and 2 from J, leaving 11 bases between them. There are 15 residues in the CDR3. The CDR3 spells CASSLVAGPNYGYTF. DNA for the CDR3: TGTGCCAGCAGCTTGGTTGCAGGGCCGAACTATGGCTACACCTTC.

In nucleotides, the CDR3 is TGCGCCAGTCACCAGGATAACTATGGCTACACCTTC. Protein product: CASHQDNYGYTF. The chain employs TRBV5-1 and TRBJ1-2, with no clear D. The germline V gene encodes CDR1 SGHRS and CDR2 YFSETQ. There are 12 residues in the CDR3. Trimming stripped 8 bases from V and 1 base from J, with 9 bases between.

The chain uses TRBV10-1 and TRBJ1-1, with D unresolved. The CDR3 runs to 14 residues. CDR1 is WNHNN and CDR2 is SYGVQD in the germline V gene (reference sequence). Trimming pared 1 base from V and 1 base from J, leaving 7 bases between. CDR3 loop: CASSELPGNTEAFF. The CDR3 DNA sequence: TGCGCCAGCAGTGAGTTACCAGGGAACACTGAAGCTTTCTTT.

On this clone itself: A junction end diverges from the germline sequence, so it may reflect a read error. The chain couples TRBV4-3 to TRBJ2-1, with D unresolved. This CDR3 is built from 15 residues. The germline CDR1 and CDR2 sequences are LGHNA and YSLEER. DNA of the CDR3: TGCGCCAGCAGTCAAGACTCCCTAAACTACAATGAGCAGTTCTTC. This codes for CASSQDSLNYNEQFF.

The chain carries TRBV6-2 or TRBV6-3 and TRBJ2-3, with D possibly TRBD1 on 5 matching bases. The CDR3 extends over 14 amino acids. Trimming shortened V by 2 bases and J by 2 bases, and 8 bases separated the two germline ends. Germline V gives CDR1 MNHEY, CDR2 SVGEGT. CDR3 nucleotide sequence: TGTGCCAGCAGTTACCAAGGGGTCACAGATACGCAGTATTTT. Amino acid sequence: CASSYQGVTDTQYF.

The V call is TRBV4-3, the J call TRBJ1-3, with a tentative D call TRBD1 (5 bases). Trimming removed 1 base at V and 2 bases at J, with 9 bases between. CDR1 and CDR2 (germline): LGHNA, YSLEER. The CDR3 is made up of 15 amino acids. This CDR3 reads CASSQGGAAGNTIYF. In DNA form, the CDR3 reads TGCGCCAGCAGCCAAGGTGGGGCAGCTGGAAACACCATATATTTT.

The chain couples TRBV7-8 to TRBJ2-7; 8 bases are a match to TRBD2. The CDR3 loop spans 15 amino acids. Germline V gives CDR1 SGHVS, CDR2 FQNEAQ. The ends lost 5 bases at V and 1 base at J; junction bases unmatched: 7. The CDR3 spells CASSKAGAGSYEQYF. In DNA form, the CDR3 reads TGTGCCAGCAGCAAAGCGGGAGCGGGTTCCTACGAGCAGTACTTC.

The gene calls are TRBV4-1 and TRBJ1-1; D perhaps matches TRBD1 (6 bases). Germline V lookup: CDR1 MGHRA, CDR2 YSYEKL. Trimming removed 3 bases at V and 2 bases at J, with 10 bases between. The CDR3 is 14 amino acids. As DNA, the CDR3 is TGCGCCAGCAGCCACGGACAGAAAAACACTGAAGCTTTCTTT. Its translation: CASSHGQKNTEAFF.

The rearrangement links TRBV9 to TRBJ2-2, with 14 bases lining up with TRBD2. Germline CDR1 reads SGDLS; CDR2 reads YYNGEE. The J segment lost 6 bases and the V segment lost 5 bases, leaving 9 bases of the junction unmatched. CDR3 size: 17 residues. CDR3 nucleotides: TGTGCCAGCAGAGCCGGGACTAGCGGGAGAGGGGCCGGGGAGCTGTTTTTT. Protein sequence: CASRAGTSGRGAGELFF.

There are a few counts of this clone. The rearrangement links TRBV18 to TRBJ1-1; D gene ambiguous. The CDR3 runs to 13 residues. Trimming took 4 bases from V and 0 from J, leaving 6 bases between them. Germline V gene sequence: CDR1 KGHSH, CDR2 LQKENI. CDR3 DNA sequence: TGTGCCAGCTCACTGCGGATGAACACTGAAGCTTTCTTT. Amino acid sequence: CASSLRMNTEAFF. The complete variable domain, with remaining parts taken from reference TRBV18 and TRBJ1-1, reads NAGVMQNPRHLVRRRGQEARLRCSPMKGHSHVYWYRQLPEEGLKFMVYLQKENIIDESGMPKERFSAEFPKEGPSILRIQQVVRGDSAAYFCASSLRMNTEAFFGQGTRLTVV.

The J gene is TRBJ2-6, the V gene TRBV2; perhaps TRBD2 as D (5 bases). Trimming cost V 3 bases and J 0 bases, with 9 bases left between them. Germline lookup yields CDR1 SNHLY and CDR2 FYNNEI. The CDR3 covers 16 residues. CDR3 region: CASSDGLISGANVLTF. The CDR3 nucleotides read TGTGCCAGCAGTGACGGACTTATCTCTGGGGCCAACGTCCTGACTTTC.

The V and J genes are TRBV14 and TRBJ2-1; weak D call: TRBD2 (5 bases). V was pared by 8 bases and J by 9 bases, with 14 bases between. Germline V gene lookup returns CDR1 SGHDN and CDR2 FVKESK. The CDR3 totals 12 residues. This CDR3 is CASRYGNGEQFF. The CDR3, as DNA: TGTGCCAGCCGGTACGGGAACGGTGAGCAGTTCTTC.

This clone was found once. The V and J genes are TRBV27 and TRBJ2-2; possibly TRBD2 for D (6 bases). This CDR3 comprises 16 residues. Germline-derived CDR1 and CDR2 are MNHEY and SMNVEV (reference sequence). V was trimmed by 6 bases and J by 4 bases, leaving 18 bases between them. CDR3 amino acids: CASSQSVRGITGELFF. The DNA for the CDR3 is TGTGCCAGCAGCCAAAGTGTGCGGGGAATCACCGGGGAGCTGTTTTTT.